Listed below are T cell receptor beta chains from one sample, sequenced in a study of T-cell memory formation after mild COVID-19. MiXCR, run by TCRdb on the 5' RACE reads, gives a single entry per CDR3 protein. The table has roughly 450,000 distinct CDR3 sequences, roughly 18% seen once; the top ten hold roughly 21%. The sequenced sample consisted of PBMCs or a T cell subset sorted from them (not recorded which). The receptor set was obtained from a man aged 18 to 30 who had mild COVID-19 (a few samples of this study predate the infection). Cell type and time point are not known. Each CDR3 is given with its conserved first and last residue. Each record gives: D gene, clone size, CDR3 length, J gene, V gene, CDR3 DNA, CDR3 protein. D genes are given only for firm matches. For some rows the clone size is stated as once, few or many, or as a class when expanded; others skip it.

.,.,16,TRBJ1-3,TRBV18,TGTGCCAGCTCACCAGGAATAGGCATCTCTGGAAACACCATATATTTT,CASSPGIGISGNTIYF
.,.,15,TRBJ2-7,TRBV5-4,TGTGCCAGCAGCCAACCGGGACGCTCGGTAGGGGAGCAGTACTTC,CASSQPGRSVGEQYF
.,.,13,TRBJ1-1,TRBV12-3/TRBV12-4,TGTGCCAGCAGCTACGGGGGCCACACTGAAGCTTTCTTT,CASSYGGHTEAFF
.,.,14,TRBJ1-2,TRBV4-1,TGCGCCAGCAGCCTCAAGGTTCTGAGTCGCGGCTACACCTTC,CASSLKVLSRGYTF
.,.,15,TRBJ1-1,TRBV5-1,TGCGCCAGCAGCTTGGTAGTGGGGGTTGACACTGAAGCTTTCTTT,CASSLVVGVDTEAFF
TRBD2,many,17,TRBJ2-3,TRBV5-4,TGTGCCAGCAGCCGAAGACTAGCGGGGGGGCCCACAGATACGCAGTATTTT,CASSRRLAGGPTDTQYF
.,few,12,TRBJ1-6,TRBV7-9,TGTGCCAGCAGCGCCAGCAATTCACCCCTCCACTTT,CASSASNSPLHF
TRBD2,many,13,TRBJ2-3,TRBV20-1,TGCAGTGCTGAAGCGGGGGCCTCAGATACGCAGTATTTT,CSAEAGASDTQYF
.,.,15,TRBJ1-2,TRBV5-5,TGTGCCAGCAGCTTGGGGACAGAAGATAACTATGGCTACACCTTC,CASSLGTEDNYGYTF
TRBD1,many,13,TRBJ1-1,TRBV2,TGTGCCAGCAGAAAAACAGGGGGGGCTGAAGCTTTCTTT,CASRKTGGAEAFF
.,.,13,TRBJ2-3,TRBV20-1,TGCAGTGCTTATAGGACAGACACAGATACGCAGTATTTT,CSAYRTDTDTQYF
.,many,13,TRBJ2-1,TRBV7-8,TGTGCCAGCAGCTTCTCGGGGGTGGGTGAGCAGTTCTTC,CASSFSGVGEQFF
TRBD1,.,15,TRBJ2-5,TRBV4-3,TGCGCCAGCAGCCGAGGACAGGGGAACATTGAGACCCAGTACTTC,CASSRGQGNIETQYF
.,.,16,TRBJ1-5,TRBV12-3/TRBV12-4,TGTGCCAGCAGCCTAACCTACGGTATAAGCAATCAGCCCCAGCATTTT,CASSLTYGISNQPQHF
TRBD2,.,15,TRBJ2-5,TRBV12-3/TRBV12-4,TGTGCCAGCAGTCCTAGCGGGGGGGACCGGGAGACCCAGTACTTC,CASSPSGGDRETQYF
TRBD1,.,11,TRBJ1-1,TRBV19,TGTGCCGTCGACAGGGGGCCTGAAGCTTTCTTT,CAVDRGPEAFF
TRBD2,many,18,TRBJ2-5,TRBV5-6,TGTGCCAGCAGCTTGGGGTCTAGCGGGGGGACCCTACAAGAGACCCAGTACTTC,CASSLGSSGGTLQETQYF
.,.,15,TRBJ1-5,TRBV4-1,TGCGCCAGCAGCCAAGGGGGCGGGTTGCGGCAGCCCCAGCATTTT,CASSQGGGLRQPQHF
.,few,12,TRBJ1-1,TRBV20-1,TGCAGTGCTACCTCTTTGGGCACTGAAGCTTTCTTT,CSATSLGTEAFF
.,many,11,TRBJ1-1,TRBV12-3/TRBV12-4,TGTGCCAGCAGCCCCCTCACTGAAGCTTTCTTT,CASSPLTEAFF
.,.,15,TRBJ2-7,TRBV7-2,TGTGCCAGCAGCTTAGCCACAGCAACGGCCTACGAGCAGTACTTC,CASSLATATAYEQYF
.,.,15,TRBJ2-6,TRBV4-1,TGCGCCAGCAGCCCCGCCTACTCTGGGGCCAACGTCCTGACTTTC,CASSPAYSGANVLTF
.,.,13,TRBJ1-5,TRBV20-1,TGCAGTGCAATATCGGGGGGTGACCAGCCCCAGCATTTT,CSAISGGDQPQHF
.,.,15,TRBJ2-1,TRBV19,TGTGCCAGTAGTATAGCTCTCAGCTCCTACAATGAGCAGTTCTTC,CASSIALSSYNEQFF
TRBD1,few,14,TRBJ2-3,TRBV5-1,TGCGCCAGTAAGGACAGGGAGAGCACAGATACGCAGTATTTT,CASKDRESTDTQYF
TRBD2,.,15,TRBJ2-7,TRBV7-7,TGTGCCAGCAGCCCGGGAGCGGGGCCCACCTACGAGCAGTACTTC,CASSPGAGPTYEQYF
TRBD1,.,13,TRBJ2-7,TRBV20-1,TGCAGTGCTACCCCCGGGGACAGCTTGGGCCAGTACTTC,CSATPGDSLGQYF
.,.,16,TRBJ1-1,TRBV12-3/TRBV12-4,TGTGCCAGCAGGAGGGGGAGGGGTGCTATGAACACTGAAGCTTTCTTT,CASRRGRGAMNTEAFF
.,once,12,TRBJ2-1,TRBV20-1,TGCAGTGCTAGAGTCCAAACGAGTGAGCAGTTCTTC,CSARVQTSEQFF
.,many,14,TRBJ2-5,TRBV12-3/TRBV12-4,TGTGCCAGCAGTTTAAGACGCCGCCAAGAGACCCAGTACTTC,CASSLRRRQETQYF
.,.,13,TRBJ1-6,TRBV5-6,TGTGCCAGCAGCCGGGCCGGAAATTCACCCCTCCACTTT,CASSRAGNSPLHF
.,few,14,TRBJ2-7,TRBV14,TGTGCCAGCAGCCAAGATGGGACGGTCTACGAGCAGTACTTC,CASSQDGTVYEQYF
.,few,13,TRBJ2-3,TRBV7-8,TGTGCCAGCAGCTTGGTGGGGCAAGATACGCAGTATTTT,CASSLVGQDTQYF
.,many,15,TRBJ1-4,TRBV12-3/TRBV12-4,TGTGCCAGCAGTAACGGACAGTTAACTAATGAAAAACTGTTTTTT,CASSNGQLTNEKLFF
.,few,17,TRBJ2-2,TRBV18,TGTGCCAGCTCACCGCCCCGCGGAGGGGGTGACACCGGGGAGCTGTTTTTT,CASSPPRGGGDTGELFF
.,few,15,TRBJ1-1,TRBV13,TGTGCCAGCAGCCACAGGGCCGAGGCGTACACTGAAGCTTTCTTT,CASSHRAEAYTEAFF
.,few,16,TRBJ2-3,TRBV7-6,TGTGCCAGCAGCTCGTCGCGGGGCCAGCGCACAGATACGCAGTATTTT,CASSSSRGQRTDTQYF
.,few,13,TRBJ2-3,TRBV2,TGTGCCAGCATGAGGAGGGTTGCAGATACGCAGTATTTT,CASMRRVADTQYF
TRBD2,many,18,TRBJ2-5,TRBV7-2,TGTGCCAGCAGCTTAGTTGTTTCAATCAGCGCGGGGGGAGAGACCCAGTACTTC,CASSLVVSISAGGETQYF
.,.,17,TRBJ1-2,TRBV12-3/TRBV12-4,TGTGCCAGCACTCCGCGGGGGGGTTACCCGATTCGATATGGCTACACCTTC,CASTPRGGYPIRYGYTF
.,.,16,TRBJ2-2,TRBV6-2/TRBV6-3,TGTGCCAGCAGTCCAAGGACATCCCCGAACACCGGGGAGCTGTTTTTT,CASSPRTSPNTGELFF
.,.,16,TRBJ2-1,TRBV4-3,TGCGCCAGCAGCCAAGTCGCCAGGGATACCTACAATGAGCAGTTCTTC,CASSQVARDTYNEQFF
TRBD2,.,17,TRBJ2-7,TRBV25-1,TGTGCCAGCAGTGAACGTCCTAGCGGGGGGGGCTCCTACGAGCAGTACTTC,CASSERPSGGGSYEQYF
TRBD1,.,16,TRBJ2-7,TRBV6-2/TRBV6-3,TGTGCCAGCAGTCCTTCCTTAGGACAGGGGAGTTACGAGCAGTACTTC,CASSPSLGQGSYEQYF
.,.,14,TRBJ2-7,TRBV11-3,TGTGCCAGCAGCCGCGGGGCGCCGGGCGACGAGCAGTACTTC,CASSRGAPGDEQYF
.,few,14,TRBJ1-6,TRBV11-2,TGTGCCAGCAGCTCCGTTAGGGGCCATCCGGACCTCCACTTT,CASSSVRGHPDLHF
.,.,17,TRBJ1-2,TRBV7-6,TGTGCCAGCAGCTTAGGGTCCCAGGTCCCGGTAGACGGTGGCTACACCTTC,CASSLGSQVPVDGGYTF
TRBD1,.,15,TRBJ2-5,TRBV29-1,TGCAGCGTTGAAGAGGGTCGGACAGGTTCAGAGACCCAGTACTTC,CSVEEGRTGSETQYF
.,few,11,TRBJ2-1,TRBV12-3/TRBV12-4,TGTGCCAGCAGTTTTAGTACCGAGCAGTTCTTC,CASSFSTEQFF
.,few,13,TRBJ1-1,TRBV9,TGTGCCAGCAGCCCCAAAGGGAACACTGAAGCTTTCTTT,CASSPKGNTEAFF
TRBD1,many,14,TRBJ2-7,TRBV5-6,TGTGCCAGCAGCTTCGGGACAGGGGGGTACGAGCAGTACTTC,CASSFGTGGYEQYF
.,.,14,TRBJ1-2,TRBV7-2,TGTGCCAGCAGTGAAACGGGGAGGGACTATGGCTACACCTTC,CASSETGRDYGYTF
TRBD2,.,18,TRBJ2-1,TRBV5-6,TGTGCCAGCAACTTAGGGCTAGCGGGGGTGGTGGCCTACAATGAGCAGTTCTTC,CASNLGLAGVVAYNEQFF
.,.,13,TRBJ1-2,TRBV12-3/TRBV12-4,TGTGCCAGCAGTTCTGAGGGCGTCTATGGCTACACCTTC,CASSSEGVYGYTF
TRBD1,few,15,TRBJ2-1,TRBV24-1,TGTGCCACCAGCCCGGGACAGAGCTCCTACAATGAGCAGTTCTTC,CATSPGQSSYNEQFF